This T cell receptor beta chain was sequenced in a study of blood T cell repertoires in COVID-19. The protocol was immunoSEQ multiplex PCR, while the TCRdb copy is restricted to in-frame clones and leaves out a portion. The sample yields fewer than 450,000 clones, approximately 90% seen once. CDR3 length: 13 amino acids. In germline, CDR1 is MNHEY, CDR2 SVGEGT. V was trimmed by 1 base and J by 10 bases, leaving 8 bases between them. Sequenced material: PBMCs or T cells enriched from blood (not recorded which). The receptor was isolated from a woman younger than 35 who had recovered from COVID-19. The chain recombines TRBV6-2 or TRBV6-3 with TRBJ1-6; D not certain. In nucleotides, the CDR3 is TGTGCCAGCAGTTACTTTGAGGAATCACCCCTCCACTTT. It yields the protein CASSYFEESPLHF.